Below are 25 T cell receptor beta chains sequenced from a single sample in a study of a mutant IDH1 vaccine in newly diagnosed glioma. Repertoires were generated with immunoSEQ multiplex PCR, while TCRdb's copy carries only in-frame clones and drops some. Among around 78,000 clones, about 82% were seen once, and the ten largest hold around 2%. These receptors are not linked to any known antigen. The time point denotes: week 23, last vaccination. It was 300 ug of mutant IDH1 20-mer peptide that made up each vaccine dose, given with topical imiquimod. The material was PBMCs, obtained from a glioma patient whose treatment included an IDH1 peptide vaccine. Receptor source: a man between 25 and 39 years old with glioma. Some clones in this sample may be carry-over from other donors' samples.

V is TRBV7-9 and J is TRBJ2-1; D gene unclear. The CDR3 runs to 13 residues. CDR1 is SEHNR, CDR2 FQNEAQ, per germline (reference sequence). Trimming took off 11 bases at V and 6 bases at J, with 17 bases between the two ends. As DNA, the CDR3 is TGTGCCGGGCTACGGTGGGCAAGCAATGAGCAGTTCTTC. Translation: CAGLRWASNEQFF. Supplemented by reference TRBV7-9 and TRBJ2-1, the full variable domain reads DTGVSQNPRHKITKRGQNVTFRCDPISEHNRLYWYRQTLGQGPEFLTYFQNEAQLEKSRLLSDRFSAERPKGSFSTLEIQRTEQGDSAMYLCAGLRWASNEQFFGPGTRLTVL.

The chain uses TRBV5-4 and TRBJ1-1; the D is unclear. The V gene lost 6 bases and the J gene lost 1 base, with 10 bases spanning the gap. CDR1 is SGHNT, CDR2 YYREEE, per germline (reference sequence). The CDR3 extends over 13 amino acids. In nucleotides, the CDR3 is TGTGCCAGCACGCTAAGGGAGAACACTGAAGCTTTCTTT. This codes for CASTLRENTEAFF.

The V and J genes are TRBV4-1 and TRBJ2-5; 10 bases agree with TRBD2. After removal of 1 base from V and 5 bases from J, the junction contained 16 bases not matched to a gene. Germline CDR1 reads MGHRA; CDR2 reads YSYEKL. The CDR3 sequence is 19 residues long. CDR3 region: CASSQGINLSGRKRETQYF. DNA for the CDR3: TGCGCCAGCAGCCAAGGGATCAACCTTAGCGGGAGGAAGAGGGAGACCCAGTACTTC.

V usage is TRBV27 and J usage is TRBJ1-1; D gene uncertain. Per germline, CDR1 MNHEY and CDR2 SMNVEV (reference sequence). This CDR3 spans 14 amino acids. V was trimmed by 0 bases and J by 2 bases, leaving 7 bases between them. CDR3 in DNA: TGTGCCAGCAGTTTATCGTTCAGTAACACTGAAGCTTTCTTT. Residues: CASSLSFSNTEAFF.

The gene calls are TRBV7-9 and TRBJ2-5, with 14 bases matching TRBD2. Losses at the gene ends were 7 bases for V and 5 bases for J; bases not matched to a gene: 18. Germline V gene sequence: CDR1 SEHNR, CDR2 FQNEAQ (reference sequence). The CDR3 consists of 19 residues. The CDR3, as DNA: TGTGCCAGCATCGGTTTAGATCCGACTAGCGGGAGGGCCACGGAGACCCAGTACTTC. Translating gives CASIGLDPTSGRATETQYF. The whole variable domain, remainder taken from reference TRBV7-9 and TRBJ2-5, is DTGVSQNPRHKITKRGQNVTFRCDPISEHNRLYWYRQTLGQGPEFLTYFQNEAQLEKSRLLSDRFSAERPKGSFSTLEIQRTEQGDSAMYLCASIGLDPTSGRATETQYFGPGTRLLVL.

CDR3 nucleotide sequence: TGTGCCAGTAGTCCATGGGACGTTTACAATGAGCAGTTCTTC. It translates to CASSPWDVYNEQFF. The gene calls are TRBV19 and TRBJ2-1, with D possibly being TRBD1 or TRBD2 (5 bases each). This CDR3 contains 14 residues. The V end was cut by 5 bases, the J end by 4 bases, with 12 bases between. Germline CDR1 and CDR2: LNHDA and SQIVND (reference sequence).

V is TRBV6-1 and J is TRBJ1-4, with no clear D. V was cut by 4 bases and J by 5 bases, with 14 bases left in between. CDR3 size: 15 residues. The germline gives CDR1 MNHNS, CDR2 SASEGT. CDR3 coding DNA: TGTGCCAGCAGTGGACTTCGTCTTCCGAATGAAAAACTGTTTTTT. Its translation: CASSGLRLPNEKLFF.

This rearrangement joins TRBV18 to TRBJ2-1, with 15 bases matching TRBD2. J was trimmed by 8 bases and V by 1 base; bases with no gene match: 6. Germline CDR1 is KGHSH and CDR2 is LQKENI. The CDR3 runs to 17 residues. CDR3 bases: TGTGCCAGCTCACCACGGGGACTAGCGGGGGGCCAAGATGAGCAGTTCTTC. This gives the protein CASSPRGLAGGQDEQFF.

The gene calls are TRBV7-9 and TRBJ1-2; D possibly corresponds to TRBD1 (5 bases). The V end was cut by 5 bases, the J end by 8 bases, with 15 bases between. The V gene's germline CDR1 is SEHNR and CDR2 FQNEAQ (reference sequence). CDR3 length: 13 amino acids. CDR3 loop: CASSVRVRDGYTF. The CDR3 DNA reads TGTGCCAGCAGCGTCAGGGTTCGCGACGGCTACACCTTC.

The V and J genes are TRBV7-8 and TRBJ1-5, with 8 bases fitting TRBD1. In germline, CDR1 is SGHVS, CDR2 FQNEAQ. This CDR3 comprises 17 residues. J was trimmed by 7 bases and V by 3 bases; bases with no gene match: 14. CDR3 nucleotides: TGTGCCAGCAGCTTCGGGTCGGGACAGGTTTTGGGGCAGCCCCAGCATTTT. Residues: CASSFGSGQVLGQPQHF.

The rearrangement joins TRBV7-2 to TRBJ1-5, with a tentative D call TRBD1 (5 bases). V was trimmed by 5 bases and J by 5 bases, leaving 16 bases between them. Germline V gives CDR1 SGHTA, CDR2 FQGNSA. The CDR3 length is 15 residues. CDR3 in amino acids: CASSPGGQGDQPQHF. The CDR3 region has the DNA TGTGCCAGCAGCCCAGGCGGGCAGGGCGATCAGCCCCAGCATTTT.

The CDR3 DNA reads TGTGCCAGCTCACCAAGCCTCCCGGGTCAGCCCCAGCATTTT. It yields the protein CASSPSLPGQPQHF. The chain combines TRBV18 with TRBJ1-5; unclear D gene. Trimming took off 2 bases at V and 6 bases at J, with 11 bases between the two ends. This CDR3 is 14 amino acids long. Germline CDR1 is KGHSH and CDR2 is LQKENI.

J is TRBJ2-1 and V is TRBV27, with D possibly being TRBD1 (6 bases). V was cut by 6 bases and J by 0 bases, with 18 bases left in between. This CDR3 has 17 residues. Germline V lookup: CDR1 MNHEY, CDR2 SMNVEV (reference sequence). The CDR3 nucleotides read TGTGCCAGCAGCCACCGCCCGGACAGTCGCTCCTACAATGAGCAGTTCTTC. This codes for CASSHRPDSRSYNEQFF.

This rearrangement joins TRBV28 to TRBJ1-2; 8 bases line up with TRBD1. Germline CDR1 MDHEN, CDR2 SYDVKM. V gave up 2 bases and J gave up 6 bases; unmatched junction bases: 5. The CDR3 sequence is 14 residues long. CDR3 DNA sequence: TGTGCCAGCAGTTTACCCCAGGGGGCGAATGGCTACACCTTC. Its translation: CASSLPQGANGYTF.

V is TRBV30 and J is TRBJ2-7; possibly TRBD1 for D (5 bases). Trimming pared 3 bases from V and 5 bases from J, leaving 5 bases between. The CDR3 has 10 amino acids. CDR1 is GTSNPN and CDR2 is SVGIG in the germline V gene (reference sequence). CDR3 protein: CAWSRDEQYF. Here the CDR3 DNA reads TGTGCCTGGAGCAGGGACGAGCAGTACTTC. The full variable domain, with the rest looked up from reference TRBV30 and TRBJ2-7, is SQTIHQWPATLVQPVGSPLSLECTVEGTSNPNLYWYRQAAGRGLQLLFYSVGIGQISSEVPQNLSASRPQDRQFILSSKKLLLSDSGFYLCAWSRDEQYFGPGTRLTVT.

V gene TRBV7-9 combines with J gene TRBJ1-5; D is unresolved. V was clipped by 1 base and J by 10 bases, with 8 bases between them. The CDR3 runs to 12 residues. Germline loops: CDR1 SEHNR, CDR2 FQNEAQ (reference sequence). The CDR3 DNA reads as TGTGCCAGCAGCTTAGGGGGAGGACCCCAGCATTTT. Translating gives CASSLGGGPQHF.

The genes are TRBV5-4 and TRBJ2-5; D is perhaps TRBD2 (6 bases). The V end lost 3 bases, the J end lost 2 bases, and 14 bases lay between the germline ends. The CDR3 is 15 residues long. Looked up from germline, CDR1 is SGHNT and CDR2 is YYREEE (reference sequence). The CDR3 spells CASSYTTGEQETQYF. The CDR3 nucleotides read TGTGCCAGCAGCTATACCACGGGGGAGCAAGAGACCCAGTACTTC.

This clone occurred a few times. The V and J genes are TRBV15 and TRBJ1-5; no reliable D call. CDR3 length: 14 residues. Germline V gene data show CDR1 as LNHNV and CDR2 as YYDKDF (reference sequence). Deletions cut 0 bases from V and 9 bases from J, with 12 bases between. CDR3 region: CATSRDRAKLPQHF. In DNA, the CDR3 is TGTGCCACCAGCAGAGATAGAGCAAAACTGCCCCAGCATTTT.

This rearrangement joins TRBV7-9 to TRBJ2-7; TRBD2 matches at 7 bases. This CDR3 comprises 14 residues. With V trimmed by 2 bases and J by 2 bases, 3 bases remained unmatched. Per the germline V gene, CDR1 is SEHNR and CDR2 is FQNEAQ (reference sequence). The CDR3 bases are TGTGCCAGCAGCTTATTGGCGGGGGCCTACGAGCAGTACTTC. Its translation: CASSLLAGAYEQYF.

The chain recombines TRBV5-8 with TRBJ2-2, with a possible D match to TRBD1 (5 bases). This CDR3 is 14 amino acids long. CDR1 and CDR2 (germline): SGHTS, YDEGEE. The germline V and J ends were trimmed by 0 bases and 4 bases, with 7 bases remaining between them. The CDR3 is CASSLVGATGELFF. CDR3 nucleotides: TGTGCCAGCAGCTTGGTTGGGGCCACCGGGGAGCTGTTTTTT.

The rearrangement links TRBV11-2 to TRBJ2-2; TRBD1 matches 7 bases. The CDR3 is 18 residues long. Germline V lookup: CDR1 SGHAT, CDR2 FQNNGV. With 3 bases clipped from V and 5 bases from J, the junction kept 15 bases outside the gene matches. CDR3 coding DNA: TGTGCCAGCAGCTTCCTGACAGGGACATACGCGAGGACCGGGGAGCTGTTTTTT. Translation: CASSFLTGTYARTGELFF.

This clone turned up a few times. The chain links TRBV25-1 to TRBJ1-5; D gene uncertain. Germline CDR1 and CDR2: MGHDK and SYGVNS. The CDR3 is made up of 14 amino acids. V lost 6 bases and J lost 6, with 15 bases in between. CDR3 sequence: CASSRPGSGQPQHF. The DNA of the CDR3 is TGTGCCAGCAGCAGACCGGGGTCAGGTCAGCCCCAGCATTTT. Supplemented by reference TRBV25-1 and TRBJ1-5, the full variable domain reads EADIYQTPRYLVIGTGKKITLECSQTMGHDKMYWYQQDPGMELHLIHYSYGVNSTEKGDLSSESTVSRIRTEHFPLTLESARPSHTSQYLCASSRPGSGQPQHFGDGTRLSIL.

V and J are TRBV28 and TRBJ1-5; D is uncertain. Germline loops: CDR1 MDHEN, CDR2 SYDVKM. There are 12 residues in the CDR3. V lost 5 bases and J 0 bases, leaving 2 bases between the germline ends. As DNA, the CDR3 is TGTGCCAGCAGTAATAGCAATCAGCCCCAGCATTTT. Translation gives CASSNSNQPQHF.

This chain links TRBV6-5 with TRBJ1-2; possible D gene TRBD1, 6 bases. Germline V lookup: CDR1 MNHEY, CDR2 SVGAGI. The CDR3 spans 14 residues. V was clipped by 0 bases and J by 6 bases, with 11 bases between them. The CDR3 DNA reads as TGTGCCAGCAGTTACTCTCGGCAGGGGCATGGCTACACCTTC. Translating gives CASSYSRQGHGYTF.

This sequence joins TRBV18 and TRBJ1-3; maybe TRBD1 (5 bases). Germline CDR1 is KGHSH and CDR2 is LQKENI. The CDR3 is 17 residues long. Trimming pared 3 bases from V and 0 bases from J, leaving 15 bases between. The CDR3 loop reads CASSPTRDLYSGNTIYF. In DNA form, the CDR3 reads TGTGCCAGCTCACCTACTAGGGACCTCTACTCTGGAAACACCATATATTTT.